This T cell receptor beta chain was observed in a study of Graves' ophthalmopathy and Graves' hyperthyroidism. General study points: Ophthalmopathy progression prediction by the model yielded a sensitivity of about 68% and a specificity of under 85%.

Orbital computed tomography, thyroid ultrasound, TRAb, serum thyroxine and clinical symptoms formed the basis of diagnosis. Amplification of TCR beta CDR3 regions used RNA transcripts. In the first round, RT-PCR was carried out with HTBI primers, and a multiplex PCR formed the second round. Each CDR3 protein is one row after TCRdb ran MiXCR on the multiplex PCR reads. The sample includes hundreds of thousands of distinct CDR3 sequences, roughly 20% of them seen just once. The sample holds one count of this clonotype. What it recognizes is unknown. An end of the junction does not agree with germline; a read error may underlie this. The CDR3 runs 14 residues.

The specimen was peripheral blood. This chain connects TRBV12-3 or TRBV12-4 to TRBJ1-2; no definite D call. The sequence was obtained from a woman between 18 and 29 years old with stable Graves' hyperthyroidism. This CDR3 is CATSGKRNNYGYTF. CDR3 nucleotide sequence: TGTGCCACCAGTGGAAAAAGGAATAACTATGGCTACACCTTC.